This T cell receptor (beta chain) was documented in a study of blood T cell repertoires in COVID-19 (TCRdb year 2020). Describing the broader study: Samples from collaborators originated in the United States, Italy and Spain and spanned both the acute and convalescent phases of COVID-19. The prospective study material was composed of cDNA or gDNA derived from T cells, B-cell-depleted T cells, or PBMCs. The dataset comprised deeply sampled blood TCRbeta repertoires from subjects exposed to, actively infected with, or recovered from COVID-19. The repertoires were released in a freely available public database meant as a resource for research on the immune response to SARS-CoV-2. Samples came from the ongoing ImmuneRACE study (first 160 participants) plus 1,254 subjects from 6 global collaborators. A de-identified subject ID, COVID-19 status, age in years and sex were almost always included in the sample metadata. Where HLA class I and class II types were available, the types were taken from metadata supplied by the sample provider, not from assay-based typing.

Results and caveats for the whole study, not just this receptor: The amount of clinical and demographic metadata varied by source and participant and was provided uncurated.

TCRbeta CDR3 regions were amplified from genomic DNA by means of the immunoSEQ Assay, a bias-controlled multiplex PCR. The original pipeline was this. Within the assay, amplification of reference gene primers was used to estimate how many nucleated cells each sample contained. Sequence reads were collapsed and filtered to measure the absolute abundance of every unique TCRbeta CDR3 rearrangement. For each sample, productive Simpson clonality was calculated as the square root of Simpson's diversity index over productive rearrangements. Sourced from immuneACCESS, this table was stored by TCRdb with only in-frame sequences that have V and J called. A share of the clones is absent; for the studies checked, an unresolved V gene accounts for under half, and the remainder has no known explanation. V and J calls and clone size are given by that table; D and trimming were obtained from the DNA. This sample gives some 340,000 clones in total; less than 85% of them show up just once. The ten largest clones take up roughly 3.4% of the sample.

As concerns this clone: This receptor's antigen is unknown. Per-base qualities were not stored, and no clone one base away is much larger.

The collaborating institutions used their own protocols to collect whole blood in K2EDTA tubes. For TCRbeta analysis, collaborator samples were shipped as frozen whole blood, as isolated PBMCs, or as DNA extracted from either sample type. Trimming removed 4 bases from V and 5 bases from J; the gene matches leave 8 bases unexplained. CDR3 length: 15 amino acids, cysteine to phenylalanine. Only the CDR3 part of the read is kept: 45 bases, read in frame from the first base. The germline V gene specifies KGHSH as CDR1 and LQKENI as CDR2. This sequence was found in a young woman with acute or convalescent COVID-19. Sample: peripheral blood. The chain was built from TRBV18 and TRBJ1-1, and TRBD1 aligns with 9 junction nucleotides. Here the CDR3 is given as CASSREQGAMTEAFF. Read as DNA, the sequence is TGTGCCAGCTCACGAGAACAGGGGGCCATGACTGAAGCTTTCTTT. Beyond the CDR3, the reference TRBV18 and TRBJ1-1 genes provide the residues; the full variable domain reads: NAGVMQNPRHLVRRRGQEARLRCSPMKGHSHVYWYRQLPEEGLKFMVYLQKENIIDESGMPKERFSAEFPKEGPSILRIQQVVRGDSAAYFCASSREQGAMTEAFFGQGTRLTVV.